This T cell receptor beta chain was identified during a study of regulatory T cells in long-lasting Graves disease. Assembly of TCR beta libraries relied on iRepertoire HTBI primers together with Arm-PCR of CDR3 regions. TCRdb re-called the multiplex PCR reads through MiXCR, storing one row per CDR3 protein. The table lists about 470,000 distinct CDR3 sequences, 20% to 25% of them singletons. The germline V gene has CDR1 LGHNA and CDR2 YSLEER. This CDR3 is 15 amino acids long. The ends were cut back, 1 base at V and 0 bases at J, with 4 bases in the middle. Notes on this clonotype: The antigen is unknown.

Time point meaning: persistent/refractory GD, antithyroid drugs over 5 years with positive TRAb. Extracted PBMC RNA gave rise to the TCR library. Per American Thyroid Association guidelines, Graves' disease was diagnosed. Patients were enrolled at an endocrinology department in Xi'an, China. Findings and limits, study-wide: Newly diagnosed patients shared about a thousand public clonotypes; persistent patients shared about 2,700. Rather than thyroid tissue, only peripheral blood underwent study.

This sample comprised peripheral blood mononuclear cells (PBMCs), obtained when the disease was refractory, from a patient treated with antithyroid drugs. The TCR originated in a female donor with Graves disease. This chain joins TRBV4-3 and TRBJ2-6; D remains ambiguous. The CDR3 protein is CASSQGHSGANVLTF. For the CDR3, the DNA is TGCGCCAGCAGCCAAGGACACTCTGGGGCCAACGTCCTGACTTTC.